Each of the 21 T cell receptor beta chains below was sequenced from the same sample in a study of CD8+CD57+ T cells in acquired aplastic anemia. Using genomic DNA as the template, TCR beta VDJ and CDR3 profiling was carried out. A single record per CDR3 protein comes from TCRdb applying MiXCR to the reads. Of about 130,000 distinct CDR3 sequences listed, around 48% are singletons. The sequencing input was sorted CD4+, CD8+, or CD8+CD57+ T cells (not recorded which) from PBMCs. The receptors originated from a human donor in good health, serving as a control.

This chain joins TRBV10-2 and TRBJ2-7; 10 nucleotides agree with TRBD2. This CDR3 has 13 amino acids. V dropped 6 bases and J dropped 6; count of bases not matched to a gene: 5. The V gene's germline CDR1 is WSHSY and CDR2 SAAADI. The chain's CDR3 is CASRIAGGSEQYF. CDR3 bases: TGCGCCAGCAGAATAGCGGGGGGCTCCGAGCAGTACTTC.

This clonotype was counted at least ten times. The chain joins TRBV7-3 to TRBJ2-1; 10 bases map to TRBD2. In germline, CDR1 is SGHTA, CDR2 FQGTGA. The CDR3 has 16 residues. With V trimmed by 4 bases and J by 2 bases, 5 bases remained unmatched. The CDR3 loop is CASSSRTSGAYNEQFF. CDR3 nucleotides: TGTGCCAGCAGCTCCCGGACTAGCGGAGCCTACAATGAGCAGTTCTTC.

The rearrangement uses TRBV10-3 and TRBJ1-2, with no clear D. The germline CDR1 and CDR2 sequences are ENHRY and SYGVKD. V was cut by 10 bases and J by 4 bases, with 13 bases left in between. The CDR3 sequence is 12 residues long. CDR3: CATRRESYGYTF. In DNA form, the CDR3 reads TGTGCCACGAGACGGGAGTCCTATGGCTACACCTTC.

This clonotype showed up many times. The chain employs TRBV20-1 and TRBJ2-7; 9 bases match TRBD2. With 1 base clipped from V and 3 bases from J, the junction kept 7 bases outside the gene matches. Germline CDR1 reads DFQATT; CDR2 reads SNEGSKA (reference sequence). The CDR3 contains 15 residues. The CDR3 protein is CSARAGTSMGYEQYF. In DNA, the CDR3 is TGCAGTGCTAGAGCCGGGACTAGCATGGGCTACGAGCAGTACTTC.

Only a few counts were recorded for this clonotype. This sequence joins TRBV7-2 and TRBJ2-3; D gene unclear. Germline V lookup: CDR1 SGHTA, CDR2 FQGNSA. Trimming shortened V by 0 bases and J by 0 bases, and 7 bases separated the two germline ends. The CDR3 is 15 amino acids. The CDR3 loop is CASSLARLSTDTQYF. CDR3 nucleotides: TGTGCCAGCAGCTTAGCCAGGCTCAGCACAGATACGCAGTATTTT.

This chain uses TRBV20-1 with TRBJ2-1, with 9 bases identical to TRBD2. This CDR3 comprises 15 residues. V gave up 1 base and J gave up 13 bases; unmatched junction bases: 14. Germline V lookup: CDR1 DFQATT, CDR2 SNEGSKA (reference sequence). CDR3 sequence (DNA): TGCAGTGCTAGAGTTTCTAGCGGGGTGGGGGAGGCCCAGTTCTTC. It specifies CSARVSSGVGEAQFF.

The rearrangement joins TRBV10-3 to TRBJ2-7, with D maybe TRBD1 (6 bases). The CDR3 is 13 residues long. Germline-derived CDR1 and CDR2 are ENHRY and SYGVKD. Trimming pared 6 bases from V and 3 bases from J, leaving 12 bases between. CDR3 sequence: CAIRTAQGYEQYF. Written as DNA, the CDR3 is TGTGCCATCAGGACCGCACAGGGCTACGAGCAGTACTTC.

This clonotype was seen just once. The rearrangement joins TRBV10-3 to TRBJ1-2, with D maybe TRBD1 (6 bases). The CDR3 has 14 amino acids. V lost 10 bases and J lost 2, with 17 bases in between. Germline loops: CDR1 ENHRY, CDR2 SYGVKD. The CDR3 DNA sequence: TGTGCCACCTTCCGATCCGGGGGCAACTATGGCTACACCTTC. As protein: CATFRSGGNYGYTF.

This chain connects TRBV29-1 to TRBJ2-7; 7 bases map to TRBD1. Germline-derived CDR1 and CDR2 are SQVTM and ANQGSEA. V lost 5 bases and J lost 1; bases outside the gene matches: 14. CDR3 size: 16 residues. DNA for the CDR3: TGCAGCGTTCGGATAGCCTCCACAGGGGCTTCCTACGAGCAGTACTTC. Its protein product is CSVRIASTGASYEQYF.

The chain is built from TRBV6-1 and TRBJ2-1; 10 nucleotides match TRBD2. Unmatched junction bases numbered 12, after V lost 5 bases and J lost 8 bases. The CDR3 runs 16 residues. Germline assignment: CDR1 MNHNS and CDR2 SASEGT. CDR3 protein: CASSTFSGGAVDEQFF. The DNA for the CDR3 is TGTGCCAGCAGTACCTTCAGCGGGGGGGCCGTTGATGAGCAGTTCTTC.

This clonotype was observed many times. The chain combines TRBV4-1 with TRBJ2-5; D is unresolved. Trimming removed 1 base from V and 1 base from J, with 4 bases in between. There are 13 residues in the CDR3. CDR1 and CDR2 (germline): MGHRA, YSYEKL. The chain's CDR3 is CASSQAIQETQYF. For the CDR3, the DNA is TGCGCCAGCAGCCAAGCGATCCAAGAGACCCAGTACTTC.

The V and J genes are TRBV19 and TRBJ2-2; TRBD2 agrees at 12 bases. The J segment lost 4 bases and the V segment lost 5 bases, leaving 2 bases of the junction unmatched. The CDR3 runs 15 residues. Germline V lookup: CDR1 LNHDA, CDR2 SQIVND (reference sequence). CDR3 sequence: CASSWTSGVTGELFF. CDR3 DNA sequence: TGTGCCAGTAGTTGGACTAGCGGGGTCACCGGGGAGCTGTTTTTT.

The sample holds many counts of this clonotype. CDR3 protein: CASSLGDRGKGTEAFF. The DNA for the CDR3 is TGTGCCAGCAGCTTAGGTGACAGAGGAAAGGGGACTGAAGCTTTCTTT. This chain joins TRBV7-9 and TRBJ1-1; TRBD1 is a possible D gene (5 bases). V lost 1 base and J lost 5, with 17 bases in between. This CDR3 is 16 amino acids long. From germline, CDR1 is SEHNR and CDR2 FQNEAQ (reference sequence).

This clonotype showed up many times. The chain uses TRBV6-5 and TRBJ1-1; the D gene is possibly TRBD1 (5 bases). V dropped 0 bases and J dropped 6 bases, with 11 bases sitting between them. The CDR3 is made up of 14 amino acids. In germline, CDR1 is MNHEY, CDR2 SVGAGI. In DNA, the CDR3 is TGTGCCAGCAGTTACTCGCCAGGGATAGCTGAAGCTTTCTTT. Protein: CASSYSPGIAEAFF.

The chain is built from TRBV10-3 and TRBJ2-3, with TRBD2 identical over 9 bases. The germline CDR1 and CDR2 sequences are ENHRY and SYGVKD. The CDR3 is 14 residues long. With V trimmed by 4 bases and J by 3 bases, 2 bases remained unmatched. This chain's CDR3 is CAISVGLATDTQYF. The CDR3, as DNA: TGTGCCATCAGTGTGGGACTAGCAACAGATACGCAGTATTTT.

This clonotype was recorded at least ten times. The rearrangement uses TRBV20-1 and TRBJ2-4; D remains ambiguous. Germline CDR1 and CDR2: DFQATT and SNEGSKA (reference sequence). Trimming cost V 0 bases and J 0 bases, with 9 bases left between them. This CDR3 contains 15 residues. CDR3 coding DNA: TGCAGTGCTAGAGACGCCAAGGTAGCCAAAAACATTCAGTACTTC. It encodes CSARDAKVAKNIQYF.

V gene TRBV10-3 combines with J gene TRBJ1-1; 11 bases agree with TRBD1. V lost 3 bases, J lost 3 bases, and 3 bases stayed unmatched. CDR3 length: 15 residues. Germline CDR1 is ENHRY and CDR2 is SYGVKD. The CDR3: CAISDGTGGDTEAFF. CDR3 coding DNA: TGTGCCATCAGTGACGGGACAGGGGGTGACACTGAAGCTTTCTTT.

There are a few counts of this clonotype. The chain has TRBV18 and TRBJ2-7; possibly TRBD1 or TRBD2 for D (5 bases each). The germline V and J ends were trimmed by 6 bases and 4 bases, with 22 bases remaining between them. CDR3 size: 16 residues. Germline V lookup: CDR1 KGHSH, CDR2 LQKENI. CDR3 in DNA: TGTGCCAGCTCCGAGCTCGGGACCGGAAACCGATACGAGCAGTACTTC. Amino acids: CASSELGTGNRYEQYF.

The chain uses TRBV10-1 and TRBJ2-1, with 8 nucleotides matching TRBD1. Per germline, CDR1 WNHNN and CDR2 SYGVQD (reference sequence). CDR3 size: 14 residues. The V gene end was trimmed by 8 bases and the J gene end by 8 bases; junction bases not matched to a gene: 11. Here the CDR3 DNA reads TGCGCCAGCTCAGGGGGCAAAGGCAATGATGAGCAGTTCTTC. This gives the protein CASSGGKGNDEQFF.

This clonotype was recorded at least ten times. J is TRBJ1-1 and V is TRBV20-1; D unresolved. The V end lost 1 base, the J end lost 4 bases, and 10 bases lay between the germline ends. This CDR3 is 13 amino acids long. The germline CDR1 and CDR2 sequences are DFQATT and SNEGSKA (reference sequence). CDR3 amino acids: CSARGSLVTEAFF. In DNA form, the CDR3 reads TGCAGTGCTAGAGGAAGCCTAGTCACTGAAGCTTTCTTT.

The chain recombines TRBV24-1 with TRBJ2-3; TRBD2 aligns across 14 bases. This CDR3 region has 16 residues. Germline V gives CDR1 KGHDR, CDR2 SFDVKD. The junction had 2 bases not matched to a gene; V was cut back by 7 bases and J by 0 bases. CDR3 nucleotide sequence: TGTGCCACCAGGGGGACTAGCGGGGGTAGCACAGATACGCAGTATTTT. It specifies CATRGTSGGSTDTQYF.